This T cell receptor (beta chain) was sequenced during a study of Graves' ophthalmopathy and Graves' hyperthyroidism. Trimming pared 5 bases from V and 5 bases from J, leaving 11 bases between. Per germline, CDR1 SGHRS and CDR2 YFSETQ. The CDR3 runs to 12 residues. Scientists amplified the TCR beta CDR3 regions from RNA transcripts. HTBI-primed first-round RT-PCR preceded second-round multiplex PCR. From the multiplex PCR reads, TCRdb called clonotypes with MiXCR, one entry per CDR3 protein. Of approximately 160,000 distinct CDR3 sequences listed, approximately 40% are singletons. Material for sequencing was peripheral blood. V usage is TRBV5-1 and J usage is TRBJ2-7, with D tentatively TRBD1 (6 bases). The source of this sequence is a man aged 30 to 45 with Graves' ophthalmopathy. This CDR3 is CASRTTGDEQYF. The DNA for the CDR3 is TGCGCCAGCAGGACGACAGGTGACGAGCAGTACTTC.